Given below is one TCR beta chain in context. The data derive from a study of shared clonotypes between healthy human individuals. With V trimmed by 0 bases and J by 4 bases, 5 bases remained unmatched. Germline CDR1 reads SGHRS; CDR2 reads YFSETQ. The CDR3 has 15 amino acids. TCRdb's copy holds only in-frame clones and misses some; the assay was immunoSEQ multiplex PCR. This table has about 1.1 million clones, around three quarters appearing once. The chain is built from TRBV5-1 and TRBJ2-7; 9 bases align to TRBD1. This TCR derives from a young man in good health. Some clones in this sample may be carry-over from other donors' samples. Sample: memory CD4+ T cells from PBMCs. Subset: CD45RA-negative fraction. The CDR3 here is CASSLGRQGVYEQYF. The CDR3 DNA is TGCGCCAGCAGCTTGGGCCGACAGGGGGTATACGAGCAGTACTTC.